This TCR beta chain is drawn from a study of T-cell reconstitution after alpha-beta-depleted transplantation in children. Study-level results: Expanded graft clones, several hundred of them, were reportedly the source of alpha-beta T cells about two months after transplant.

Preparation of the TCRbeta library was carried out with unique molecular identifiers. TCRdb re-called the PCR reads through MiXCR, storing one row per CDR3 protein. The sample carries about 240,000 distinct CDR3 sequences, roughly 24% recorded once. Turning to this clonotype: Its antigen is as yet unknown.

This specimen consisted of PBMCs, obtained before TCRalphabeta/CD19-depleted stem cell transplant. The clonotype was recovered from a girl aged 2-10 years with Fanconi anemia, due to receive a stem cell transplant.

CDR3 in DNA: TGTGCCACCAGTGTGGTGGGCGGGACAGGGGAAAAGAGGACTGAAGCTTTCTTT. It yields the protein CATSVVGGTGEKRTEAFF. The V call is TRBV24-1, the J call TRBJ1-1, with 10 bases fitting TRBD1. The V gene end was trimmed by 5 bases and the J gene end by 5 bases; junction bases not matched to a gene: 16. CDR3 size: 18 residues. CDR1 KGHDR and CDR2 SFDVKD come from the germline V gene.